The 27 T cell receptor beta chains reported below all come from one sample, sequenced in a study of T cell responses to AZD1222 COVID-19 vaccine (dated by TCRdb to about 2021). The time point label of this sample denotes: about 28 days (+/-7) after the second vaccine dose. Library prep was done by the immunoSEQ multiplex PCR assay. TCRdb holds this immuneACCESS table with in-frame rearrangements only. Some clones are missing; in checked studies, unresolved V genes explain under half, and the rest has no known cause. Here the sample has about 84,000 clones; roughly 88% occur a single time. Jointly, the top ten make up over 10% of the sample. Sequenced material: peripheral blood, taken 28 days after the second AZD1222 dose. Source of these receptors: an adult who received the AZD1222 COVID-19 vaccine.

V usage is TRBV19 and J usage is TRBJ1-2; 8 bases align to TRBD1. V lost 9 bases to trimming and J lost 8 bases; unmatched junction nucleotides: 11. CDR1 and CDR2 (germline): LNHDA, SQIVND (reference sequence). This CDR3 is built from 13 residues. CDR3 protein: CARPDRGLWGYTF. CDR3 sequence (DNA): TGTGCCAGACCCGACAGGGGCCTGTGGGGCTACACCTTC.

The chain carries TRBV6-5 and TRBJ2-7; 13 nucleotides match TRBD2. V lost 6 bases, J lost 4 bases, and 6 bases stayed unmatched. CDR1 MNHEY and CDR2 SVGAGI come from the germline V gene. CDR3 length: 15 amino acids. The CDR3 sequence: CASRHRTSGSYEQYF. CDR3 nucleotides: TGTGCCAGCAGGCACCGGACTAGCGGGAGTTACGAGCAGTACTTC.

The gene calls are TRBV15 and TRBJ2-7; D might be TRBD2 (5 bases). The germline V and J ends were trimmed by 0 bases and 5 bases, with 8 bases remaining between them. This CDR3 spans 13 amino acids. Germline V gene lookup returns CDR1 LNHNV and CDR2 YYDKDF (reference sequence). The CDR3, as DNA: TGTGCCACCAGCAGAGATTCCGGGGACGAGCAGTACTTC. Residues: CATSRDSGDEQYF.

This clone is labeled medium-sized. The V call is TRBV4-2, the J call TRBJ2-2, with 10 bases lining up with TRBD1. The CDR3 loop spans 15 amino acids. The ends lost 5 bases at V and 5 bases at J; junction bases unmatched: 5. CDR1 is LGHNA, CDR2 YNFKEQ, per germline. In nucleotides, the CDR3 is TGTGCCAGCAGCTATGGACAGGGGGAAACCGGGGAGCTGTTTTTT. Protein sequence: CASSYGQGETGELFF.

This clone was seen a handful of times. The rearrangement uses TRBV19 and TRBJ2-2; possibly TRBD1 for D (5 bases). The CDR3 covers 15 residues. CDR1 LNHDA and CDR2 SQIVND come from the germline V gene (reference sequence). V shed 6 bases and J shed 2 bases, with 13 bases lying between them. The CDR3 region is CASRPGSANTGELFF. CDR3 sequence (DNA): TGTGCCAGTAGACCAGGGTCAGCAAACACCGGGGAGCTGTTTTTT.

J is TRBJ2-5 and V is TRBV11-3; weak D call: TRBD2 (6 bases). The V gene's germline CDR1 is SGHNT and CDR2 YENEEA. The CDR3 is 15 amino acids. Trimming removed 2 bases at V and 7 bases at J, with 17 bases between. The DNA of the CDR3 is TGTGCCAGCAGCTTAACAAGCGGGCTGGGGGGGACCCAGTACTTC. It codes for CASSLTSGLGGTQYF.

The gene calls are TRBV24-1 and TRBJ2-5; 7 nucleotides agree with TRBD1. The germline V gene encodes CDR1 KGHDR and CDR2 SFDVKD. V gave up 1 base and J gave up 5 bases; unmatched junction bases: 9. This CDR3 contains 16 residues. CDR3 amino acids: CATSDFPDRQPETQYF. As DNA, the CDR3 is TGTGCCACCAGTGATTTCCCGGACAGGCAACCGGAGACCCAGTACTTC.

The V gene is TRBV2, the J gene TRBJ2-2; D is undetermined. Germline lookup yields CDR1 SNHLY and CDR2 FYNNEI. The CDR3 length is 14 residues. Trimming cost V 3 bases and J 5 bases, with 10 bases left between them. The CDR3 is CASSDQLSTGELFF. DNA for the CDR3: TGTGCCAGCAGTGATCAGTTGTCTACCGGGGAGCTGTTTTTT.

The chain combines TRBV5-4 with TRBJ2-7; TRBD1 aligns across 9 bases. Germline values: CDR1 SGHNT, CDR2 YYREEE (reference sequence). Germline trimming cut 0 bases from V and 5 bases from J; bases unmatched to any gene: 9. The CDR3 sequence is 16 residues long. CDR3 DNA: TGTGCCAGCAGCTTGGCCTCTGGGACAGGGAACCACGAGCAGTACTTC. Amino acid sequence: CASSLASGTGNHEQYF. Together with reference TRBV5-4 and TRBJ2-7, the CDR3 gives the full variable domain: ETGVTQSPTHLIKTRGQQVTLRCSSQSGHNTVSWYQQALGQGPQFIFQYYREEENGRGNFPPRFSGLQFPNYSSELNVNALELDDSALYLCASSLASGTGNHEQYFGPGTRLTVT.

This chain links TRBV19 with TRBJ2-5, with 7 bases matching TRBD1. The CDR3 is 15 amino acids. V lost 4 bases to trimming and J lost 1 base; unmatched junction nucleotides: 6. Germline V gene lookup returns CDR1 LNHDA and CDR2 SQIVND (reference sequence). The CDR3 nucleotides read TGTGCCAGTAGTACTGCTGCAGGGGGCCAAGAGACCCAGTACTTC. Its protein is CASSTAAGGQETQYF.

In its sample, this clone was seen once. The V call is TRBV7-2, the J call TRBJ2-3; no firm D call. Trimming shortened V by 1 base and J by 2 bases, and 13 bases separated the two germline ends. The V gene's germline CDR1 is SGHTA and CDR2 FQGNSA. The CDR3 contains 16 residues. The CDR3 spells CASSLVGRLNTDTQYF. The DNA for the CDR3 is TGTGCCAGCAGCTTAGTTGGCAGGCTGAACACAGATACGCAGTATTTT.

The J gene is TRBJ2-5, the V gene TRBV5-8; TRBD1 matches 8 bases. This CDR3 is 12 amino acids long. CDR1 is SGHTS, CDR2 YDEGEE, per germline. With 6 bases clipped from V and 5 bases from J, the junction kept 3 bases outside the gene matches. CDR3 DNA sequence: TGTGCCAGCACGGACAGGGTGGAGACCCAGTACTTC. It specifies CASTDRVETQYF.

This chain joins TRBV5-5 and TRBJ2-1; tentative D call: TRBD2 (6 bases). Trimming removed 0 bases at V and 10 bases at J, with 17 bases between. Germline V gives CDR1 SGHKS, CDR2 YYEKEE (reference sequence). The CDR3 consists of 15 residues. The chain's CDR3 is CASSLGLGRDREQFF. DNA for the CDR3: TGTGCCAGCAGCTTGGGCCTCGGGCGGGACCGGGAGCAGTTCTTC.

The chain employs TRBV10-3 and TRBJ2-3; possibly TRBD2 for D (6 bases). CDR3 length equals 15 residues. The V end lost 0 bases, the J end lost 0 bases, and 7 bases lay between the germline ends. Germline V lookup: CDR1 ENHRY, CDR2 SYGVKD. CDR3 sequence: CAISESGGSTDTQYF. The CDR3 DNA is TGTGCCATCAGTGAGTCCGGGGGTAGCACAGATACGCAGTATTTT.

The chain carries TRBV21-1 and TRBJ1-1; the table's D call of TRBD1 was not tested on the DNA. TRBV21-1 corresponds to a pseudogene. This CDR3 is 15 amino acids long. The CDR3 DNA sequence: TGTGCCAGCAGCACCGAAGGGCAGGGGAACACTGAAGCTTTCTTT. Translation: CASSTEGQGNTEAFF.

V is TRBV12-5 and J is TRBJ1-6; D is perhaps TRBD1 (6 bases). The CDR3 consists of 16 residues. CDR1 and CDR2 from the germline V gene are LGHNT and FRNRAP. The V gene lost 4 bases and the J gene lost 7 bases, with 17 bases spanning the gap. The CDR3 DNA reads as TGTGCTAGTGGTTCGGTAACGGGACAAAAAAATTCACCCCTCCACTTT. It is translated as CASGSVTGQKNSPLHF.

V and J are TRBV21-1 and TRBJ2-5; no check of the table's D call, TRBD2, against the DNA was made. TRBV21-1 constitutes a pseudogene. This CDR3 spans 17 amino acids. CDR3 in amino acids: CASSKDGTSGRAETQYF. In DNA, the CDR3 is TGTGCCAGCAGCAAAGACGGCACTAGCGGGAGGGCGGAGACCCAGTACTTC.

CDR3 protein: CAITIDSNTEAFF. In DNA, the CDR3 is TGTGCCATCACAATCGACAGCAACACTGAAGCTTTCTTT. V usage is TRBV10-3 and J usage is TRBJ1-1; the D gene is possibly TRBD1 (5 bases). Deletions cut 7 bases from V and 2 bases from J, with 11 bases between. The CDR3 loop spans 13 amino acids. CDR1 and CDR2 from the germline V gene are ENHRY and SYGVKD.

On this clone: Relative to the germline gene, one junction end is altered; a read error may explain this. The chain links TRBV7-7 to TRBJ2-2; 11 nucleotides align to TRBD2. This CDR3 comprises 16 residues. Germline V gene sequence: CDR1 SSHAT, CDR2 FNYEAQ (reference sequence). The CDR3 sequence: CASSLGTSGNTGELFF. The CDR3 nucleotides are TGTGCTAGCAGCTTAGGGACTAGCGGGAACACCGGGGAGCTGTTTTTT.

The chain is built from TRBV2 and TRBJ2-1; 7 bases match TRBD2. V shed 7 bases and J 9 bases; nucleotides not matched to a gene: 12. The CDR3 has 14 amino acids. Germline V gives CDR1 SNHLY, CDR2 FYNNEI. CDR3 DNA sequence: TGTGCCAGCAATTCAGGGACTATTAATTTTGAGCAGTTCTTC. Translation: CASNSGTINFEQFF.

The rearrangement joins TRBV23-1 to TRBJ2-5; 9 positions match TRBD1. TRBV23-1 is treated as an ORF (open reading frame) with a function not yet certain. V gave up 0 bases and J gave up 3 bases; unmatched junction bases: 2. This CDR3 contains 15 residues. For the CDR3, the DNA is TGCGCCAGCAGTCAATCCAGGGACAGGGAAGAGACCCAGTACTTC. Protein sequence: CASSQSRDREETQYF.

CDR3 coding DNA: TGTGCCAGCAGTCCCGGGACAGGGGCCCCAGATACGCAGTATTTT. This gives the protein CASSPGTGAPDTQYF. The rearrangement uses TRBV6-5 and TRBJ2-3, with 10 bases identical to TRBD1. Germline lookup yields CDR1 MNHEY and CDR2 SVGAGI. V lost 5 bases, J lost 4 bases, and 6 bases stayed unmatched. The CDR3 runs to 15 residues.

The chain has TRBV7-8 and TRBJ1-5; TRBD1 matches at 7 bases. Germline CDR1 SGHVS, CDR2 FQNEAQ. V was clipped by 5 bases and J by 7 bases; unmatched bases: 11. This CDR3 is built from 15 residues. The CDR3 reads CASSTSTGSEQPQHF. The CDR3 DNA is TGTGCCAGCAGCACCTCGACAGGGTCAGAGCAGCCCCAGCATTTT.

V and J are TRBV14 and TRBJ2-4, with TRBD2 as a possible D gene (5 bases). The CDR3 consists of 13 residues. Germline V gene data show CDR1 as SGHDN and CDR2 as FVKESK. The ends were cut back, 1 base at V and 6 bases at J, with 7 bases in the middle. CDR3 in DNA: TGTGCCAGCAGCCAAGGCGGGCCAAACATTCAGTACTTC. This codes for CASSQGGPNIQYF.

This chain connects TRBV7-9 to TRBJ2-1; no clear D. The CDR3 is made up of 15 amino acids. Trimming left V 7 bases short and J 5 bases short, with 18 bases between. Looked up from germline, CDR1 is SEHNR and CDR2 is FQNEAQ (reference sequence). The CDR3 DNA sequence: TGTGCCAGCACCAAGAGTTCTAGGGCCGACAATGAGCAGTTCTTC. Amino acid sequence: CASTKSSRADNEQFF.

V and J are TRBV19 and TRBJ1-3, with 9 bases that match TRBD1. Germline assignment: CDR1 LNHDA and CDR2 SQIVND (reference sequence). V dropped 9 bases and J dropped 2; count of bases not matched to a gene: 5. CDR3 size: 14 residues. In DNA form, the CDR3 reads TGTGCCAGCGCTCACAGGGGGCCTGGAAACACCATATATTTT. It yields the protein CASAHRGPGNTIYF.

The chain joins TRBV5-5 to TRBJ1-2; D remains unclear. From germline, CDR1 is SGHKS and CDR2 YYEKEE (reference sequence). The CDR3 totals 12 residues. The V end lost 3 bases, the J end lost 4 bases, and 7 bases lay between the germline ends. CDR3 sequence reads: CASSSDTYGYTF. The CDR3 DNA is TGTGCCAGCAGCTCCGACACCTATGGCTACACCTTC.